This TCR beta chain originates from a study of T cells in Graves' hyperthyroidism and ophthalmopathy. Study-level background: Sampling of peripheral blood happened at initial diagnosis, prior to any treatment.

TCR beta CDR3 sequences were amplified from RNA transcripts. Researchers ran a first-round RT-PCR on the TCR CDR3 using the HTBI primer set. In TCRdb, the multiplex PCR reads were re-called with MiXCR into one record per CDR3 protein. The sample consists of 250,000 to 300,000 distinct CDR3 sequences, approximately 18% of them appearing once. From germline, CDR1 is DFQATT and CDR2 SNEGSKA (reference sequence). The CDR3 covers 13 residues. Trimming left V 3 bases short and J 2 bases short, with 9 bases between. What was sequenced was blood. This TCR was recovered from a man over 45 with Graves' ophthalmopathy. This chain joins TRBV20-1 and TRBJ2-3; D is uncertain. In nucleotides, the CDR3 is TGCAGTGCTAGCGTACCGGCCACAGATACGCAGTATTTT. Translation: CSASVPATDTQYF.